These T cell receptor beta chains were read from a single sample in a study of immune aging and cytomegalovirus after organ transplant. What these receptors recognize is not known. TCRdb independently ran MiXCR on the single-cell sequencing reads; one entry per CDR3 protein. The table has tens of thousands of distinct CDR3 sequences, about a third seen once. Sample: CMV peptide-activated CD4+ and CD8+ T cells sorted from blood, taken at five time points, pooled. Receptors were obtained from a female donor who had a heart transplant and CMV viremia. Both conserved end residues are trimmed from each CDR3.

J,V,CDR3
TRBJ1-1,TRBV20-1,SATGTVTEAF
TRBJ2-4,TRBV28,ASSQRERGDIQY
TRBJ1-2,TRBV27,ASRGLNYGYT
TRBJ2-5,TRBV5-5,ASSLARLETQY
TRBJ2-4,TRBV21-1,ASSTKDRRRNIQY
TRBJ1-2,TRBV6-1,ASSPREGLGANYGYT
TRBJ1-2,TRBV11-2,ASSPGFGGYT
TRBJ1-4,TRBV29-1,SVRDSVEKLF
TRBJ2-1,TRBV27,ASGPGSSEQF
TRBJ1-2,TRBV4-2,ASSQEGQGRTGGYT
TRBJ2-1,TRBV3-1,ASSGGLDLGQF
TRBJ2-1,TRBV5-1,ASSMRSLGNEQF
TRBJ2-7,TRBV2,ASSRLQIKQY
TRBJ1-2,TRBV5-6,ASTETAHGYT
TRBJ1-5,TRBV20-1,SASSVGQPQH
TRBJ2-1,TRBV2,ASSPLSRGSVEQF
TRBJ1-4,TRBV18,ASSLSRWGTNEKLL
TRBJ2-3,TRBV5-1,ASSSRTSGFSDTQY
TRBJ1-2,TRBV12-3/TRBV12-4,ASSLAGRSNGYT
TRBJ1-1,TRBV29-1,SVVRDRGFRTTEAF
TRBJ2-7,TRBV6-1,ASRRVGDYEQY
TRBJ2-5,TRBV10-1,ASSASGLLQETQY
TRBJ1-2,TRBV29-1,SVDPGQGSFGYT
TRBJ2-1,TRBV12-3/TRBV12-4,ASTLGLAGSPYNEQF
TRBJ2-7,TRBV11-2,AGSLKPVSAQY
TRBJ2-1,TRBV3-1,ASSPFSSDEQF
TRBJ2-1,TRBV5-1,ASSLDVDGYNEQF
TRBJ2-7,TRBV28,ASTVTGGPYEQY
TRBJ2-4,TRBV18,ASSDGPKNIQY
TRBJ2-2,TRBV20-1,SAQKGGSGELF
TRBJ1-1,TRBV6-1,ASILGQAMNTEAS
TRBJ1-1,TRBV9,ASSVVAGTEAF
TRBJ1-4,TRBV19,ASSPPGRGEKLF
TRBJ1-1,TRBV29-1,SAGGGQGNTEAF
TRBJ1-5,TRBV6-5,ASSYSAGSNQPQH
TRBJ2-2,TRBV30,AWSVRRGAGELF
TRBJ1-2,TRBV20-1,SAALGEGYT
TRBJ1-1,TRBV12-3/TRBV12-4,ASSLQGTEAF
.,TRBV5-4,ASSPTRDLYNEQY
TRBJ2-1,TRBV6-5,ASSYSGGQF
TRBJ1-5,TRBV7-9,ASSFGPDGQPQH